These 10 T cell receptor beta chains were sequenced from one sample in a study of CD8 T cells in ankylosing spondylitis. Study results and caveats: In ankylosing spondylitis blood, a motif of eight highly homologous TCR beta variants appeared characteristic.

Their target antigens are unknown. MiXCR, run by TCRdb on the 5' RACE reads, gives a single entry per CDR3 protein. This table has about 750,000 distinct CDR3 sequences, 19% appearing once. Input material: blood, either unsorted or a sorted T cell fraction (not recorded which). These receptors were taken from a male donor with ankylosing spondylitis.

This clonotype was observed a few times. This chain links TRBV28 with TRBJ1-5; TRBD1 is a possible D gene (6 bases). The V end was cut by 4 bases, the J end by 7 bases, with 20 bases between. This CDR3 comprises 16 residues. The germline gives CDR1 MDHEN, CDR2 SYDVKM. The CDR3 sequence is CASSSNFQGRRQPQHF. The CDR3 DNA reads as TGTGCCAGCAGTTCAAACTTCCAGGGGAGGCGGCAGCCCCAGCATTTT.

This clonotype was detected only a few times. The chain uses TRBV7-6 and TRBJ2-5; 11 nucleotides match TRBD1. J gave up 5 bases and V 1 base, and 12 bases lay outside the gene matches. The germline CDR1 and CDR2 sequences are SGHVS and FNYEAQ. This CDR3 spans 18 amino acids. The CDR3, as DNA: TGTGCCAGCAGCTTAGAAGGTCCGGGACAGGGGGATTCGGAGACCCAGTACTTC. Translating gives CASSLEGPGQGDSETQYF.

The V gene is TRBV20-1, the J gene TRBJ2-7, with D possibly being TRBD2 (7 bases). V was trimmed by 5 bases and J by 2 bases, leaving 16 bases between them. The CDR3 sequence is 14 residues long. Germline CDR1 DFQATT, CDR2 SNEGSKA (reference sequence). CDR3 sequence reads: CSADMGGLPYEQYF. CDR3 in DNA: TGCAGTGCTGATATGGGGGGGCTCCCCTACGAGCAGTACTTC.

The chain couples TRBV20-1 to TRBJ1-6; perhaps TRBD1 as D (6 bases). Germline V gives CDR1 DFQATT, CDR2 SNEGSKA (reference sequence). Trimming left V 1 base short and J 12 bases short, with 13 bases between. CDR3 size: 13 residues. CDR3 sequence: CSARGLETGPLHF. CDR3 coding DNA: TGCAGTGCTAGAGGGTTGGAGACAGGACCCCTCCACTTT.

The V call is TRBV28, the J call TRBJ2-7, with a tentative D call TRBD1 (6 bases). Germline CDR1 and CDR2: MDHEN and SYDVKM. This CDR3 is 19 amino acids long. Trimming took off 3 bases at V and 3 bases at J, with 27 bases between the two ends. The CDR3 is CASSLGAPVMRQVYYEQYF. In nucleotides, the CDR3 is TGTGCCAGCAGTTTGGGGGCCCCTGTGATGAGACAGGTATACTACGAGCAGTACTTC.

The rearrangement joins TRBV5-4 to TRBJ2-2; 9 bases align to TRBD1. This CDR3 region has 15 residues. The germline gives CDR1 SGHNT, CDR2 YYREEE (reference sequence). The trim removed 4 bases at V and 6 bases at J, leaving 7 bases unmatched. As DNA, the CDR3 is TGTGCCAGCAGCCGCCGGGACAGGGTCGCCGGGGAGCTGTTTTTT. Translating gives CASSRRDRVAGELFF.

The genes are TRBV4-2 and TRBJ2-5; 7 positions match TRBD2. V gave up 3 bases and J gave up 5 bases; unmatched junction bases: 15. The CDR3 totals 17 residues. Germline V CDR1 and CDR2: LGHNA, YNFKEQ. CDR3: CASSQEEWAGALETQYF. The CDR3, as DNA: TGTGCCAGCAGCCAGGAAGAGTGGGCGGGAGCGCTGGAGACCCAGTACTTC.

This clonotype was detected only a few times. The rearrangement uses TRBV28 and TRBJ2-1, with 9 bases fitting TRBD2. Per the germline V gene, CDR1 is MDHEN and CDR2 is SYDVKM. This CDR3 region has 15 residues. V gave up 1 base and J gave up 7 bases; unmatched junction bases: 5. CDR3 sequence reads: CASSLYSGSLNEQFF. CDR3 nucleotides: TGTGCCAGCAGTTTATATAGCGGGAGTCTAAATGAGCAGTTCTTC.

This clonotype was counted a single time. The gene calls are TRBV5-8 and TRBJ2-1; D gene ambiguous. V was shortened by 3 bases and J by 3 bases, with 19 bases between the two germline ends. Germline V gene lookup returns CDR1 SGHTS and CDR2 YDEGEE. There are 17 residues in the CDR3. CDR3 in DNA: TGTGCCAGCAGCTCAATACTACCCTCATCGGGCTACAATGAGCAGTTCTTC. Amino acids: CASSSILPSSGYNEQFF.

This clonotype was seen a few times. J is TRBJ2-6 and V is TRBV25-1; a possible D gene is TRBD1 (6 bases). The CDR3 is 17 amino acids. The V end lost 2 bases, the J end lost 0 bases, and 11 bases lay between the germline ends. The germline CDR1 and CDR2 sequences are MGHDK and SYGVNS. CDR3 DNA: TGTGCCAGCAGTGAAACAGGGTGGTACTCTGGGGCCAACGTCCTGACTTTC. Its translation: CASSETGWYSGANVLTF.